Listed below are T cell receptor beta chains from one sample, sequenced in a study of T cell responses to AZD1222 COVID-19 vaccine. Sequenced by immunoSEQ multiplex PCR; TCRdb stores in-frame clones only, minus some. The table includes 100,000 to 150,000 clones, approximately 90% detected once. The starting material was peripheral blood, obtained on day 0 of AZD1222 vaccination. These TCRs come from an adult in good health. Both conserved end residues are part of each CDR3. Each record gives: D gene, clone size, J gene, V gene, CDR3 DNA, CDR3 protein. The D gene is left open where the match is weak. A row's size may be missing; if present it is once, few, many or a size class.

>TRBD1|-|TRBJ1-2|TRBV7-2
TGTGCCAGCAGCCCCCCCGACAGGGATAGCTATGGCTACACCTTC
CASSPPDRDSYGYTF
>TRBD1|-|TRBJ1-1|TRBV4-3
TGCGCCAGCAGCCAAGAAACAGGGGTTAACACTGAAGCTTTCTTT
CASSQETGVNTEAFF
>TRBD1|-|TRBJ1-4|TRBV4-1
TGCGCCAGCAGCCAAGGGCGACCGGGACAGGGAACTAATGAAAAACTGTTTTTT
CASSQGRPGQGTNEKLFF
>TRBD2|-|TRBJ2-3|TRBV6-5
TGTGCCAGCAGACGAGCGGGGCGCACAGATACGCAGTATTTT
CASRRAGRTDTQYF
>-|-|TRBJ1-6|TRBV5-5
TGTGCCAGCAGCGCCCCACGTTCACCCCTCCACTTT
CASSAPRSPLHF
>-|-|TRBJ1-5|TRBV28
TGTGCCAGCGGCACCAGGGAAGGGTATCAGCCCCAGCATTTT
CASGTREGYQPQHF
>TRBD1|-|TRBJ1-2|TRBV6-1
TGTGCCAGCAGTGAATCAGGGGGTGAAGAGGGCTACACCTTC
CASSESGGEEGYTF
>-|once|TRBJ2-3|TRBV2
TGTGCCAGCACCTGGGGGCCGACCACAGATACGCAGTATTTT
CASTWGPTTDTQYF
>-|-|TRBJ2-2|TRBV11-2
TGTGCCAGCAGCTTAGTCTCTCAGGGGAGAGGGACCGGGGAGCTGTTTTTT
CASSLVSQGRGTGELFF
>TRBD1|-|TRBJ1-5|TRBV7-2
TGTGCCAGCAGCTTCCTACAGGGGACTCAGCCCCAGCATTTT
CASSFLQGTQPQHF
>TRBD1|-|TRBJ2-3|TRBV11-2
TGTGCCAGCAGCTACAGGGGGCGCGACACAGATACGCAGTATTTT
CASSYRGRDTDTQYF
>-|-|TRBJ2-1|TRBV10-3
TGTGCCATCACGGCAGGGATGGACAATGAGCAGTTCTTC
CAITAGMDNEQFF
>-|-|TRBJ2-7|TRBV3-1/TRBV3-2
TGTGCCAGCAGCCATCCCGGACTACTTTTACACCCCTACGAGCAGTACTTC
CASSHPGLLLHPYEQYF
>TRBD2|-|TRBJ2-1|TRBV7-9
TGTGCCAGCAGCCATCGTATAGCGGGGGGGCATCTCGGTGAGCAGTTCTTC
CASSHRIAGGHLGEQFF
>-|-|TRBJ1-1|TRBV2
TGTGCCAGGGAAAGGGGCACTGAAGCTTTCTTT
CARERGTEAFF
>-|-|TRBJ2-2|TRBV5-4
TGTGCCAGCAGCTCCCCCGGGACGAACACCGGGGAGCTGTTTTTT
CASSSPGTNTGELFF
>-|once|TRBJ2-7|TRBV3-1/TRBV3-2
TGTGCCAGCAGCCAGGGCTGGGGCTCCTACGAGCAGTACTTC
CASSQGWGSYEQYF
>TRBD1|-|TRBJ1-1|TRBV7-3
TGTGCCAGCAGCGGGGACAGGGGAACTGAAGCTTTCTTT
CASSGDRGTEAFF
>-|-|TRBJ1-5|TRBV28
TGTGCCAGCAGGGGACCGGGGGAACCTAATCAGCCCCAGCATTTT
CASRGPGEPNQPQHF
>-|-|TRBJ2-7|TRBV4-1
TGCGCCAGCAGCCAAGGGGGCGGGGGCGACGAGCAGTACTTC
CASSQGGGGDEQYF
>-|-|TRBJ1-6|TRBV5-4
TGTGCCAGCAGCTTAAAGGGGGAAAATTCACCCCTCCACTTT
CASSLKGENSPLHF
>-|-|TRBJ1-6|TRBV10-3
TGTGCCATCAGTGAGGAACGGGATTCACCCCTCCACTTT
CAISEERDSPLHF
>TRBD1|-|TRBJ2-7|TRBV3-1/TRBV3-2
TGTGCCAGCAGCCCACAGTGGGCGGGACAGGAGTACTTC
CASSPQWAGQEYF
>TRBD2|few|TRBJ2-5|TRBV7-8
TGTGCCAGCAGCCCACAGCGGGGGGGCCGGGAGACCCAGTACTTC
CASSPQRGGRETQYF
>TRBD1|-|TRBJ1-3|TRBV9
TGTGCCAGCAGCGTACGGGACAGGGTGGACACCATATATTTT
CASSVRDRVDTIYF
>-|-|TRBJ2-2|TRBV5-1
TGCGCCAGCAGCTTGAGGCAGGGCGCGGCCGGGGAGCTGTTTTTT
CASSLRQGAAGELFF
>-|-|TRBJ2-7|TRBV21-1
TGTGCCAGCAGCAAAGCGCTCGGGACTAGCTCCTACGAGCAGTACTTC
CASSKALGTSSYEQYF
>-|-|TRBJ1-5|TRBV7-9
TGTGCCAGCAGCTTAGGGGTAGGACGAAGCAATCAGCCCCAGCATTTT
CASSLGVGRSNQPQHF
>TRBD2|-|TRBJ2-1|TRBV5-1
TGCGCCAGCAGCCCTGGACTAGCGGGGGGTTTCTATGAGCAGTTCTTC
CASSPGLAGGFYEQFF
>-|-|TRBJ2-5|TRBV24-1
TGTGCCACCAGTGATGGGGGAGTGACCCAGTACTTC
CATSDGGVTQYF
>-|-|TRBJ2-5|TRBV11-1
TGTGCCAGCAGCTTTGGCGGGCAAGAGACCCAGTACTTC
CASSFGGQETQYF
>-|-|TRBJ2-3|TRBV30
TGTGCCTGGAGTGTAGGTTCTAGCACAGATACGCAGTATTTT
CAWSVGSSTDTQYF
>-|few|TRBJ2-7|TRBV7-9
TGTGCCAGCAGCTTGACCGACGGCCCCTACGAGCAGTACTTC
CASSLTDGPYEQYF
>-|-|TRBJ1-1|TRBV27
TGTGCCAGCAGTTTAACAGCTATGAACACTGAAGCTTTCTTT
CASSLTAMNTEAFF
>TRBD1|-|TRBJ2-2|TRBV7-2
TGTGCCAGCAGTTCGGACAGGGGGCACACCGGGGAGCTGTTTTTT
CASSSDRGHTGELFF
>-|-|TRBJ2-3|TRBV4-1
TGCGCCAGCTCCCACGCCATAGATACGCAGTATTTT
CASSHAIDTQYF
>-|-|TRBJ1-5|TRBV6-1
TGTGCCAGCAGTGGAGGCGGGGGCCATAGCAATCAGCCCCAGCATTTT
CASSGGGGHSNQPQHF
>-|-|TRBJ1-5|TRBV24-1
TGTGCCACCAGTGATTCCGACAGACGCAATCAGCCCCAGCATTTT
CATSDSDRRNQPQHF
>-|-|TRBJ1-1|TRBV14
TGTGCCAGCAGCCAACAGGGGTACACTGAAGCTTTCTTT
CASSQQGYTEAFF
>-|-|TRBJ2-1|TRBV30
TGTGCCTGGAGTTCCGGCGGGCCTGAGCAGTTCTTC
CAWSSGGPEQFF
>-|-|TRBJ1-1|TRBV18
TGTGCCAGCTCACCGGGGTCCCTCGGGTACACTGAAGCTTTCTTT
CASSPGSLGYTEAFF
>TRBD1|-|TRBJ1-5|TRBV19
TGTGCCAGTAGCCTCTTCCAGGGGGCGGAAAGCAATCAGCCCCAGCATTTT
CASSLFQGAESNQPQHF
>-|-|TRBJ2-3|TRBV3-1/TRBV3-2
TGTGCCAGCAGCCCAAGAGGAACAGGGACTAGCACAGATACGCAGTATTTT
CASSPRGTGTSTDTQYF
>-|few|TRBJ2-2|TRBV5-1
TGCGCCAGCAATCTGAACGGGAACACCGGGGAGCTGTTTTTT
CASNLNGNTGELFF
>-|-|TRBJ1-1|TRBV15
TGTGCCACCAGCAGTAGGACGAACACTGAAGCTTTCTTT
CATSSRTNTEAFF
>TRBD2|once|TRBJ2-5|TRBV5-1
TGCGCCAGCAGCTTGGGGACTAGCGGACAACAAGAGACCCAGTACTTC
CASSLGTSGQQETQYF
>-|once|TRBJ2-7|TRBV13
TGTGCCAGCAGCTTAGTACGGGGGCCCACCTACGAGCAGTACTTC
CASSLVRGPTYEQYF
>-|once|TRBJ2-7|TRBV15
TGTGCCACCAGCAGAGATAGGGACGGAGGGTACGAGCAGTACTTC
CATSRDRDGGYEQYF
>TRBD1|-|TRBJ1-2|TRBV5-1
TGCGCCAGCAGCTCAGGGCCGGGACAGGGTGATGGCTACACCTTC
CASSSGPGQGDGYTF
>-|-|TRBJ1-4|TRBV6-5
TGTGCCAGCAGAGATTGGACGAGTAATGAAAAACTGTTTTTT
CASRDWTSNEKLFF
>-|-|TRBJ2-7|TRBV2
TGTGCCGGCAGTGTAGAAAGTACCTCCTACGAGCAGTACTTC
CAGSVESTSYEQYF
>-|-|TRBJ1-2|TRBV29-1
TGCAGCGTTGACATGGTTAACTATGGCTACACCTTC
CSVDMVNYGYTF
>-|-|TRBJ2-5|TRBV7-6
TGTGCCAGCAGTCCAAGACTGAGCTATCGGGAGACCCAGTACTTC
CASSPRLSYRETQYF
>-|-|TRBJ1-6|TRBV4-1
TGCGCCAGCAGCCAAGATCCTACCGGGAGCCTGAATTCACCCCTCCACTTT
CASSQDPTGSLNSPLHF
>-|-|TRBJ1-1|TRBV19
TGTGCCAGTAGCCACCGGTGGACTGAAGCTTTCTTT
CASSHRWTEAFF
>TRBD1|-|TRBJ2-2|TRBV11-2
TGTGCCAGCTGTAGACAGGGAATGAACACCGGGGAGCTGTTTTTT
CASCRQGMNTGELFF
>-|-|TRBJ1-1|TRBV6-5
TGTGCCAGCATCAAGGACAGAATGAACACTGAAGCTTTCTTT
CASIKDRMNTEAFF
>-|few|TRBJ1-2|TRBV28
TGTGCCAGCAGCGCCTTCCAGTATGGCTACACCTTC
CASSAFQYGYTF
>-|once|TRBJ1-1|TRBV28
TGTGCCAGCAGTTTACGGAACACTGAAGCTTTCTTT
CASSLRNTEAFF
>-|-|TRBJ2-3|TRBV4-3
TGCGCCAGCAGCCAGGTGACTAGCCGACAGGCAGATACGCAGTATTTT
CASSQVTSRQADTQYF